The present T cell receptor (beta chain) was sequenced within a study of low-dose radiotherapy and immunotherapy resistance in tumors. Looking at the study overall: Patients received cyclophosphamide 200 mg/m2 intravenously every two weeks, the day before radiation-immunotherapy. Daily intake of oral aspirin 300 mg by patients lasted four cycles and began on cycle 1 day 1.

Ten or more counts support this clonotype. Sample time point: before trial treatment. First-strand cDNA used TRAV- and TRBV-specific primers, covering alpha and beta chains. A roughly 20-cycle PCR with a constant-region primer and V-primer adapter amplified TCRs. mRNA that had been isolated underwent amplification through in vitro transcription. One entry per CDR3 protein, called by TCRdb with MiXCR from the reads. The repertoire holds around 76,000 distinct CDR3 sequences, with less than 40% as singletons. Trimming took off 3 bases at V and 7 bases at J, with 18 bases between the two ends. The CDR3 is 15 residues long.

The starting material was PBMCs, obtained before treatment. This TCR derives from a female donor with ovarian cancer. The gene calls are TRBV12-3 or TRBV12-4 and TRBJ1-2; D is unresolved. CDR3: CASSFSGGSRSGYTF. CDR3 DNA: TGTGCCAGCAGTTTTTCGGGAGGATCGAGGAGTGGCTACACCTTC.